This T cell receptor (beta chain) stems from a study of blood T cells in healthy people across ages. Together with a sample-barcoded 5' primer, a J-beta primer mix was included in a second PCR lasting 7 to 11 cycles. TCRdb ran MiXCR on the 5' RACE reads and lists one entry per CDR3 protein. Of 1,800,000 or so distinct CDR3 sequences in the sample, around 42% were seen once. Trimming cost V 4 bases and J 10 bases; bases outside gene matches: 5. The CDR3 loop spans 15 amino acids. Germline CDR1 and CDR2: MNHEY and SMNVEV (reference sequence). The sequenced material came from blood. This chain uses TRBV27 with TRBJ1-6; TRBD1 aligns across 12 bases. The clonotype comes from a human donor in good health. The CDR3 DNA reads TGTGCCAGCAGTTGGGACAGGGGGCCTGGGTCACCCCTCCACTTT. Its protein product is CASSWDRGPGSPLHF.